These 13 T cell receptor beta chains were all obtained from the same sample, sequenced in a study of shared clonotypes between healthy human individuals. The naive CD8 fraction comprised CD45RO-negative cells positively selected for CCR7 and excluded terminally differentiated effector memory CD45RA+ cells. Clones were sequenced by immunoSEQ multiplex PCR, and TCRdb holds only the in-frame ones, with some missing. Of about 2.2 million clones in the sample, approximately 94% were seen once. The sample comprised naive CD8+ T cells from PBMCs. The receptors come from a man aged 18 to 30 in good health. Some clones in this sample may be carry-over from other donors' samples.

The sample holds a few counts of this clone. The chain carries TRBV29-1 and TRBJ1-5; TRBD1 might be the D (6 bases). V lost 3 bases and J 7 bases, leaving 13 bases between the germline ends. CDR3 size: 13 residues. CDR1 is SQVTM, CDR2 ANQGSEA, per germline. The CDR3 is CSVDPPGVQPQHF. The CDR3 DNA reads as TGCAGCGTTGACCCGCCAGGGGTACAGCCCCAGCATTTT.

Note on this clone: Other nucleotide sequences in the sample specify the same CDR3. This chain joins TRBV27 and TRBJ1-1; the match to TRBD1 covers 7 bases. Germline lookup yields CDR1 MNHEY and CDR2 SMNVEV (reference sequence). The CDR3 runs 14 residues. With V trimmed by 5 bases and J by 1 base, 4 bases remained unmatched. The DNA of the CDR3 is TGTGCCAGCAGTCCTAGGGGGCCGAACACTGAAGCTTTCTTT. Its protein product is CASSPRGPNTEAFF.

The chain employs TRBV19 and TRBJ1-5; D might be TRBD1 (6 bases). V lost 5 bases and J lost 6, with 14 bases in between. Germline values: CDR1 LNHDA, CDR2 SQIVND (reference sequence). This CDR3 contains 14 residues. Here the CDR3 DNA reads TGTGCCAGTAGTGTCCGGGACACCGGTCAGCCCCAGCATTTT. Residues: CASSVRDTGQPQHF.

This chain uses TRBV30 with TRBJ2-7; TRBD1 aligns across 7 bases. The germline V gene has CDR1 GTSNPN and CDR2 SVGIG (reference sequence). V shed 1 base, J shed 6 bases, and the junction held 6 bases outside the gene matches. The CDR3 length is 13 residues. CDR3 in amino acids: CAWSGQGWGEQYF. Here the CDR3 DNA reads TGTGCCTGGAGTGGACAGGGTTGGGGCGAGCAGTACTTC.

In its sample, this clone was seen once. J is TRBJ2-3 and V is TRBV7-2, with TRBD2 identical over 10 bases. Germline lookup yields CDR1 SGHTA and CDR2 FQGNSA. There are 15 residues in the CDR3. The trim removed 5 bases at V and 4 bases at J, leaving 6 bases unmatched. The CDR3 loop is CASSPGTSEPDTQYF. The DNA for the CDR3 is TGTGCCAGCAGCCCGGGGACTAGCGAGCCAGATACGCAGTATTTT.

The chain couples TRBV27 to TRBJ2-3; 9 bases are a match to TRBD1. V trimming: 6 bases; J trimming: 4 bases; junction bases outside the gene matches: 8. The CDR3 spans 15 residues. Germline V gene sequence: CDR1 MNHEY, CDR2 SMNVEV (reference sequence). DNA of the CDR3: TGTGCCAGCAGCGGACAGGGGACCAGAGCAGATACGCAGTATTTT. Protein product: CASSGQGTRADTQYF.

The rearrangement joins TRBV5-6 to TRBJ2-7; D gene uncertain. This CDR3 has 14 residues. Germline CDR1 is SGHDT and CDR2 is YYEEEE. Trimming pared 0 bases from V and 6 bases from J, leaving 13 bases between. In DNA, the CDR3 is TGTGCCAGCAGCTTGGAATACCACAAGGCCGAGCAGTACTTC. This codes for CASSLEYHKAEQYF. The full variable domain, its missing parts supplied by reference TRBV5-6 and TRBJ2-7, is DAGVTQSPTHLIKTRGQQVTLRCSPKSGHDTVSWYQQALGQGPQFIFQYYEEEERQRGNFPDRFSGHQFPNYSSELNVNALLLGDSALYLCASSLEYHKAEQYFGPGTRLTVT.

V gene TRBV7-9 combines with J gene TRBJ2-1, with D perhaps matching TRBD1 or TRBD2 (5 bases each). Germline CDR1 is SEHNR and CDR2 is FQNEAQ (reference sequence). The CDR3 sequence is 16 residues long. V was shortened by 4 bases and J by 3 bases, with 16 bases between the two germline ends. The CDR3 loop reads CASSSNRDHHYNEQFF. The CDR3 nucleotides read TGTGCCAGCAGCTCAAACCGGGACCACCACTACAATGAGCAGTTCTTC.

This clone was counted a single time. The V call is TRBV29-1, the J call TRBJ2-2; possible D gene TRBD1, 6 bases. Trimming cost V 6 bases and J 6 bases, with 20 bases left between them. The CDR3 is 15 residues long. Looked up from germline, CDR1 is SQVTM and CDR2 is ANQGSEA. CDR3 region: CSVNLKDRGPGELFF. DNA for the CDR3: TGCAGCGTGAACCTAAAGGACAGAGGGCCCGGGGAGCTGTTTTTT.

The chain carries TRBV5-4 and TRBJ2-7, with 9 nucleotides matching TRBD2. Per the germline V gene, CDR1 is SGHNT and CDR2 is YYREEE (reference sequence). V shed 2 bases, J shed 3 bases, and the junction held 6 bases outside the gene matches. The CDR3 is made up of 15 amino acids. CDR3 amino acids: CASSFLTSGGYEQYF. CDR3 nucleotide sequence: TGTGCCAGCAGCTTTCTGACTAGCGGTGGCTACGAGCAGTACTTC.

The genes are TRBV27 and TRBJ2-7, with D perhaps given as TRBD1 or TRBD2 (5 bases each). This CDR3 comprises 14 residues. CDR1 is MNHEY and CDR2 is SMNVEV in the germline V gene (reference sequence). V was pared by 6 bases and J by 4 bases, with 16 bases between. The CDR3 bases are TGTGCCAGCAGGACCCCGGGACGGAGTTACGAGCAGTACTTC. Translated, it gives CASRTPGRSYEQYF.

The CDR3 sequence is CASSQVGGKGYYGYTF. CDR3 nucleotide sequence: TGCGCCAGCAGCCAAGTGGGAGGCAAAGGGTATTATGGCTACACCTTC. The chain recombines TRBV4-1 with TRBJ1-2, with D hard to call. CDR3 length: 16 residues. In germline, CDR1 is MGHRA, CDR2 YSYEKL. V was shortened by 1 base and J by 5 bases, with 17 bases between the two germline ends.

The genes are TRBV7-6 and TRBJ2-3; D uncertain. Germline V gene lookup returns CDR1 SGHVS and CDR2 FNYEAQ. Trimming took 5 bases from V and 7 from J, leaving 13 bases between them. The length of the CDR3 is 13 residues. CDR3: CASSLLRQYTQYF. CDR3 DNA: TGTGCCAGCAGCCTTTTAAGGCAATATACGCAGTATTTT.